One and the same sample provided the 15 T cell receptor beta chains below, sequenced in a study of blood T cell repertoires in COVID-19. Profiling relied on immunoSEQ multiplex PCR, and the TCRdb table lists in-frame clones only, not all of them. Of around 230,000 clones in the sample, roughly 90% were seen once. Sequenced sample: PBMCs or T cells enriched from blood (not recorded which). Receptors were obtained from a young man with acute COVID-19.

J is TRBJ2-7 and V is TRBV2, with D unresolved. Germline V gene lookup returns CDR1 SNHLY and CDR2 FYNNEI. Trimming removed 7 bases at V and 10 bases at J, with 14 bases between. There are 11 residues in the CDR3. In nucleotides, the CDR3 is TGTGCCAGCAACCAAGACAAACCCCAGTACTTC. It translates to CASNQDKPQYF.

The chain employs TRBV19 and TRBJ1-2; D remains ambiguous. CDR1 and CDR2 (germline): LNHDA, SQIVND (reference sequence). CDR3 length: 13 residues. The V gene lost 10 bases and the J gene lost 6 bases, with 18 bases spanning the gap. The CDR3: CATGSTDFDGYTF. CDR3 coding DNA: TGTGCCACGGGGTCGACGGATTTTGATGGCTACACCTTC.

The rearrangement uses TRBV30 and TRBJ1-2, with unresolved D. Between the trimmed V and J ends, which lost 8 bases and 1 base, there was a span of 20 bases. The CDR3 has 15 residues. Per germline, CDR1 GTSNPN and CDR2 SVGIG (reference sequence). In DNA, the CDR3 is TGTGCCGGGATGCCTGCGGGGAATTTTAACTATGGCTACACCTTC. Amino acids: CAGMPAGNFNYGYTF. The entire variable domain, with the rest obtained from reference TRBV30 and TRBJ1-2, is as follows: SQTIHQWPATLVQPVGSPLSLECTVEGTSNPNLYWYRQAAGRGLQLLFYSVGIGQISSEVPQNLSASRPQDRQFILSSKKLLLSDSGFYLCAGMPAGNFNYGYTFGSGTRLTVV.

Of note for this clone: Other DNA sequences from this sample encode an identical CDR3 as well. This chain connects TRBV28 to TRBJ1-5, with D unclear. Germline V gives CDR1 MDHEN, CDR2 SYDVKM. Trimming cost V 4 bases and J 4 bases, with 14 bases left between them. The CDR3 sequence is 15 residues long. The CDR3 coding sequence is TGTGCCAGCAGTTCCCCAGGTTCAGGAAATCAGCCCCAGCATTTT. Encoded protein: CASSSPGSGNQPQHF. The full variable domain, with the rest looked up from reference TRBV28 and TRBJ1-5, is DVKVTQSSRYLVKRTGEKVFLECVQDMDHENMFWYRQDPGLGLRLIYFSYDVKMKEKGDIPEGYSVSREKKERFSLILESASTNQTSMYLCASSSPGSGNQPQHFGDGTRLSIL.

The chain uses TRBV27 and TRBJ2-7, with a possible D match to TRBD2 (6 bases). With 4 bases removed from V and 5 bases from J, the gap between germline ends came to 18 bases. CDR3 length: 15 residues. CDR1 and CDR2 (germline): MNHEY, SMNVEV (reference sequence). The CDR3 region has the DNA TGTGCCAGCAGTTGGAACGGCGGGGCAGGGAACGAGCAGTACTTC. Its protein is CASSWNGGAGNEQYF.

The rearrangement uses TRBV14 and TRBJ2-7, with a weak D call TRBD2 (5 bases). V gave up 4 bases and J gave up 13 bases, with 20 bases separating them. There are 13 residues in the CDR3. CDR1 and CDR2 from the germline V gene are SGHDN and FVKESK. The DNA for the CDR3 is TGTGCCAGCAGCCCCCCGGGGTTTAACCCCCAATACTTC. Protein product: CASSPPGFNPQYF.

This clone was found once. The chain combines TRBV19 with TRBJ1-2, with 12 bases that match TRBD1. V dropped 5 bases and J dropped 7; count of bases not matched to a gene: 5. The CDR3 consists of 14 residues. CDR1 is LNHDA and CDR2 is SQIVND in the germline V gene (reference sequence). For the CDR3, the DNA is TGTGCCAGTAGTTACCGGGACAGGGGGCTTGGCTACACCTTC. Its translation is CASSYRDRGLGYTF.

This chain joins TRBV11-2 and TRBJ1-6; a possible D gene is TRBD1 (5 bases). The CDR3 length is 16 residues. In germline, CDR1 is SGHAT, CDR2 FQNNGV. Trimming took 1 base from V and 5 from J, leaving 12 bases between them. The CDR3 sequence is CASSLVVGGDNSPLHF. CDR3 bases: TGTGCCAGCAGCTTAGTGGTCGGGGGGGATAATTCACCCCTCCACTTT.

The sample holds a few counts of this clone. This chain connects TRBV6-4 to TRBJ2-3; D gene uncertain. The germline V gene encodes CDR1 MRHNA and CDR2 SNTAGT. V was trimmed by 0 bases and J by 1 base, leaving 8 bases between them. The CDR3 has 15 amino acids. Here the CDR3 reads CASSDSDGGTDTQYF. CDR3 sequence (DNA): TGTGCCAGCAGTGACTCTGACGGAGGCACAGATACGCAGTATTTT.

The chain carries TRBV25-1 and TRBJ2-3; D is undetermined. V gave up 4 bases and J gave up 4 bases, with 6 bases separating them. Germline V lookup: CDR1 MGHDK, CDR2 SYGVNS. This CDR3 is 12 amino acids long. CDR3 region: CASSGSADTQYF. Written as DNA, the CDR3 is TGTGCCAGCAGTGGGAGTGCAGATACGCAGTATTTT.

J is TRBJ1-5 and V is TRBV10-2; D remains unclear. The CDR3 loop spans 14 amino acids. V dropped 10 bases and J dropped 0 bases, with 13 bases sitting between them. CDR1 WSHSY and CDR2 SAAADI come from the germline V gene. The CDR3 nucleotides read TGCGCCACTCAGGCGGGGAATAGCAATCAGCCCCAGCATTTT. It yields the protein CATQAGNSNQPQHF.

The chain combines TRBV6-2 or TRBV6-3 with TRBJ2-7, with 7 nucleotides matching TRBD2. Germline trimming cut 2 bases from V and 2 bases from J; bases unmatched to any gene: 6. The CDR3 loop spans 15 amino acids. In germline, CDR1 is MNHEY, CDR2 SVGEGT. The CDR3 DNA is TGTGCCAGCAGTTACGAGTCTAGCGGAGCCTACGAGCAGTACTTC. Translation: CASSYESSGAYEQYF.

The chain combines TRBV28 with TRBJ1-5; 9 bases align to TRBD1. With V trimmed by 6 bases and J by 3 bases, 12 bases remained unmatched. CDR3 length: 17 amino acids. Per germline, CDR1 MDHEN and CDR2 SYDVKM. CDR3 sequence (DNA): TGTGCCAGCAGCCCCCCTACAGGGGGCCCTTACAATCAGCCCCAGCATTTT. It translates to CASSPPTGGPYNQPQHF.

CDR3 sequence: CASSPQAATNTGELFF. Written as DNA, the CDR3 is TGTGCCAGCAGCCCCCAAGCTGCTACGAACACCGGGGAGCTGTTTTTT. The chain links TRBV5-5 to TRBJ2-2, with D unresolved. Looked up from germline, CDR1 is SGHKS and CDR2 is YYEKEE (reference sequence). V shed 4 bases and J shed 0 bases, with 13 bases lying between them. CDR3 length equals 16 residues.

The chain employs TRBV28 and TRBJ1-6, with TRBD1 matching 8 bases. Germline V gives CDR1 MDHEN, CDR2 SYDVKM. CDR3 size: 13 residues. Losses at the gene ends were 2 bases for V and 14 bases for J; bases not matched to a gene: 5. The CDR3 nucleotides read TGTGCCAGCAGTTTAAGTAGGGACAGGTCCCTCCACTTT. Translated, it gives CASSLSRDRSLHF.